The 13 T cell receptor beta chains given below trace back to one sample, sequenced in a study of T cells in Graves' hyperthyroidism and ophthalmopathy. The investigators amplified TCR beta CDR3 regions from RNA transcripts. In the first-round RT-PCR of the TCR CDR3, the HTBI primer set was used. TCRdb re-called the multiplex PCR reads through MiXCR, storing one row per CDR3 protein. The sample contains 350,000 to 400,000 distinct CDR3 sequences, 15% of which appear only once. Sequenced material: blood. These receptor sequences come from a woman aged 30 to 39 with Graves' hyperthyroidism.

This clonotype showed up just a few times. This chain uses TRBV20-1 with TRBJ2-1, with TRBD2 matching over 8 bases. The CDR3 runs 14 residues. Germline trimming cut 5 bases from V and 4 bases from J; bases unmatched to any gene: 7. From germline, CDR1 is DFQATT and CDR2 SNEGSKA (reference sequence). CDR3 nucleotides: TGCAGTGCTTTTAGCGGGAAGCTTTACAATGAGCAGTTCTTC. Residues: CSAFSGKLYNEQFF.

The rearrangement links TRBV5-1 to TRBJ2-3, with TRBD2 matching over 10 bases. The CDR3 loop spans 22 amino acids. V shed 0 bases, J shed 2 bases, and the junction held 21 bases outside the gene matches. The germline gives CDR1 SGHRS, CDR2 YFSETQ. As DNA, the CDR3 is TGCGCCAGCAGCTTGGCGATTATAGGACTAGCGGAACCCCTCCTTTACACAGATACGCAGTATTTT. Translation: CASSLAIIGLAEPLLYTDTQYF.

This clonotype was picked up one time. V is TRBV7-2 and J is TRBJ2-3; tentative D call: TRBD2 (6 bases). Germline V gene lookup returns CDR1 SGHTA and CDR2 FQGNSA. The CDR3 loop spans 14 amino acids. V lost 7 bases to trimming and J lost 3 bases, with 14 bases between them. The DNA for the CDR3 is TGTGCCAGCATCGGGGACGGGAGAACAGATACGCAGTATTTT. Its protein is CASIGDGRTDTQYF.

The chain combines TRBV7-9 with TRBJ1-2; D ambiguous. CDR1 SEHNR and CDR2 FQNEAQ come from the germline V gene (reference sequence). V was cut by 3 bases and J by 8 bases, with 10 bases left in between. The CDR3 has 12 amino acids. The CDR3: CASSFSPGGYTF. The CDR3 region has the DNA TGTGCCAGCAGCTTCTCACCCGGGGGCTACACCTTC.

This clonotype has a handful of counts. A read error may account for a junction end that differs from germline. This chain uses TRBV20-1 with TRBJ2-7; a weak D match, TRBD1 (6 bases). Germline CDR1 is DFQATT and CDR2 is SNEGSKA (reference sequence). The CDR3 runs to 12 residues. The CDR3 DNA is TGCAGTGCTAGAGCTTCGGACAGAGAGCGGTACTTC. This gives the protein CSARASDRERYF.

As regards this clonotype: A read error may be the cause here, since a much bigger clone is one base away. The V call is TRBV6-2 or TRBV6-3, the J call TRBJ2-1; TRBD2 matches at 15 bases. Germline CDR1 is MNHEY and CDR2 is SVGEGT. This CDR3 comprises 16 residues. The CDR3 bases are TGTGCCAGCAGTTATTTGGGACTAGCGGGGGGCAATGGGCAGTTCTTC. Protein sequence: CASSYLGLAGGNGQFF.

The rearrangement links TRBV20-1 to TRBJ2-3; perhaps TRBD2 as D (5 bases). Trimming removed 1 base from V and 4 bases from J, with 12 bases in between. The CDR3 is made up of 14 amino acids. Germline V lookup: CDR1 DFQATT, CDR2 SNEGSKA (reference sequence). CDR3 in amino acids: CSARGTGRSDTQYF. Here the CDR3 DNA reads TGCAGTGCTAGAGGGACGGGAAGGTCAGATACGCAGTATTTT.

The V call is TRBV29-1, the J call TRBJ2-3; D may be TRBD2 (6 bases). This CDR3 contains 13 residues. The V gene lost 7 bases and the J gene lost 1 base, with 12 bases spanning the gap. Germline lookup yields CDR1 SQVTM and CDR2 ANQGSEA. The CDR3 sequence is CSAGWGGTDTQYF. The DNA for the CDR3 is TGCAGCGCCGGATGGGGGGGCACAGATACGCAGTATTTT.

The CDR3 sequence is CASSDSTEGHEQFF. CDR3 nucleotides: TGTGCCAGCAGTGACTCTACGGAGGGTCATGAGCAGTTCTTC. The chain joins TRBV6-4 to TRBJ2-1; TRBD2 is a possible D gene (6 bases). The CDR3 spans 14 residues. The germline gives CDR1 MRHNA, CDR2 SNTAGT. Trimming removed 0 bases from V and 8 bases from J, with 11 bases in between.

This clonotype was detected many times. The gene calls are TRBV5-1 and TRBJ2-1, with 10 positions matching TRBD2. This CDR3 is built from 15 residues. Trimming cost V 6 bases and J 4 bases; bases outside gene matches: 7. Germline CDR1 and CDR2: SGHRS and YFSETQ. CDR3 in DNA: TGCGCCAGCATGCTAGCGGGAGAAACTTACAATGAGCAGTTCTTC. Translating it yields CASMLAGETYNEQFF.

A few counts support this clonotype. The J gene is TRBJ2-5, the V gene TRBV10-3; perhaps TRBD2 as D (5 bases). Germline-derived CDR1 and CDR2 are ENHRY and SYGVKD. V was shortened by 0 bases and J by 4 bases, with 9 bases between the two germline ends. This CDR3 has 14 residues. The CDR3, as DNA: TGTGCCATCAGTGAGTCGCGGGTAGGAGAGACCCAGTACTTC. Translating gives CAISESRVGETQYF.

J is TRBJ2-7 and V is TRBV7-2; no firm D call. CDR1 is SGHTA, CDR2 FQGNSA, per germline. Deletions cut 8 bases from V and 4 bases from J, with 12 bases between. This CDR3 has 12 residues. The DNA of the CDR3 is TGTGCCAGCTACGTAACACGTTACGAGCAGTACTTC. This sequence encodes CASYVTRYEQYF.

This clonotype occurred many times. The chain employs TRBV7-2 and TRBJ2-7; 10 positions agree with TRBD2. The CDR3 covers 15 residues. Germline values: CDR1 SGHTA, CDR2 FQGNSA. V was pared by 5 bases and J by 4 bases, with 8 bases of the junction left unmatched. The CDR3 is CASSPGLADEYEQYF. The CDR3 DNA sequence: TGTGCCAGCAGCCCTGGACTAGCGGACGAATACGAGCAGTACTTC.